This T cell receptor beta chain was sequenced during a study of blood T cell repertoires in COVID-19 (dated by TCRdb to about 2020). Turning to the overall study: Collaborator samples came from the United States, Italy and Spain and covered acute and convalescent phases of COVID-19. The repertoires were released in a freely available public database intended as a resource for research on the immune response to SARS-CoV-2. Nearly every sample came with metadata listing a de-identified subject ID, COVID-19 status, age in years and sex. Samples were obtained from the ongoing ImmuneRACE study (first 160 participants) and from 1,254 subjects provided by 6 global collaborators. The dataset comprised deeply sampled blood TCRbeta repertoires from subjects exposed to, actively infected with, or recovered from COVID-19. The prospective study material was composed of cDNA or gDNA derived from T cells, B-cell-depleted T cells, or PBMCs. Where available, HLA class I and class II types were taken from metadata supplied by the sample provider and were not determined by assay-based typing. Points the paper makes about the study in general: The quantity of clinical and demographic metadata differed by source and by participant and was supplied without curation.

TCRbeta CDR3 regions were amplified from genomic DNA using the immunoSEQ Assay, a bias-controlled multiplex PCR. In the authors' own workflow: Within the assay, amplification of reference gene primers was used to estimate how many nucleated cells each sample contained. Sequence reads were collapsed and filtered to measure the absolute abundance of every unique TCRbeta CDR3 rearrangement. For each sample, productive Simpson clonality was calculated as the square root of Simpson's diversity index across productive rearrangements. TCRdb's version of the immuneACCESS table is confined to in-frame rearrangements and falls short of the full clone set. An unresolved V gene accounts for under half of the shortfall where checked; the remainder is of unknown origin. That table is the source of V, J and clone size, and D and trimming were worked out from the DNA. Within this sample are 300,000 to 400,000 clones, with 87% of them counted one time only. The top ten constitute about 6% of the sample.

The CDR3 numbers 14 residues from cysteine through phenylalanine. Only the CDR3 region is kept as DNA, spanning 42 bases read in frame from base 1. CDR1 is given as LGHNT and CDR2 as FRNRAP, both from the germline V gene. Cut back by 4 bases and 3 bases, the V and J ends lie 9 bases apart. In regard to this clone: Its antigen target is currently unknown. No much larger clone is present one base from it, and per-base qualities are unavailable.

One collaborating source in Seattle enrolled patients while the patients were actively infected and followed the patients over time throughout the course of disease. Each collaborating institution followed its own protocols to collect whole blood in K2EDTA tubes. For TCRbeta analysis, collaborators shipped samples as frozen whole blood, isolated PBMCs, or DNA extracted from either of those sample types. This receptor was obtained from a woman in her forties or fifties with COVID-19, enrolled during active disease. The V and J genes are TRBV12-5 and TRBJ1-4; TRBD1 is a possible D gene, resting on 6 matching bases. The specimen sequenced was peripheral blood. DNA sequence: TGTGCTAGTGGTTACAGGGATGCTAATGAAAAACTGTTTTTT. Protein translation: CASGYRDANEKLFF.